The 5 T cell receptor beta chains reported below all come from one sample, sequenced in a study of blood T cell repertoires in COVID-19. Some clones are missing from TCRdb's copy, which holds only in-frame ones; the method was immunoSEQ multiplex PCR. Among roughly 280,000 clones listed, 83% were seen once. Sequencing was performed on peripheral blood. These receptor sequences come from a man in his sixties who had recovered from COVID-19.

The genes are TRBV28 and TRBJ2-2; 8 positions match TRBD1. The CDR3 covers 13 residues. Trimming removed 11 bases from V and 1 base from J; junction bases left unmatched: 3. Per the germline V gene, CDR1 is MDHEN and CDR2 is SYDVKM. This CDR3 is CALQGENTGELFF. The CDR3 coding sequence is TGTGCCCTACAGGGGGAGAACACCGGGGAGCTGTTTTTT.

The chain couples TRBV27 to TRBJ1-6; D possibly corresponds to TRBD1 (6 bases). The V and J ends lost 8 bases and 6 bases respectively, with 17 bases between them. The germline V gene encodes CDR1 MNHEY and CDR2 SMNVEV (reference sequence). This CDR3 has 15 residues. CDR3 sequence (DNA): TGTGCCAGCCGGAATGACAGGTCCGGTAATTCACCCCTCCACTTT. This gives the protein CASRNDRSGNSPLHF.

CDR3 in amino acids: CASSLAVRYSGNTIYF. DNA of the CDR3: TGTGCCAGCAGCTTAGCGGTCCGGTATTCGGGAAACACCATATATTTT. This chain uses TRBV7-8 with TRBJ1-3, with D unclear. In germline, CDR1 is SGHVS, CDR2 FQNEAQ. Trimming removed 0 bases from V and 4 bases from J, with 13 bases in between. The CDR3 consists of 16 residues.

This chain joins TRBV4-1 and TRBJ2-1; no firm D call. The CDR3 has 15 amino acids. The ends were cut back, 1 base at V and 7 bases at J, with 14 bases in the middle. Germline V gene data show CDR1 as MGHRA and CDR2 as YSYEKL. The CDR3 loop is CASSQVDATWNEQFF. In nucleotides, the CDR3 is TGCGCCAGCAGCCAAGTCGATGCTACTTGGAATGAGCAGTTCTTC.

V gene TRBV3-1 (or the pseudogene TRBV3-2) combines with J gene TRBJ1-6; a possible D gene is TRBD1 (5 bases). V dropped 4 bases and J dropped 7 bases, with 11 bases sitting between them. The CDR3 loop spans 14 amino acids. Germline V gives CDR1 LGHDT, CDR2 YNNKEL (reference sequence). The CDR3: CASSLGAGNSPLHF. The CDR3 coding sequence is TGTGCCAGCAGCCTCGGCGCAGGGAATTCACCCCTCCACTTT.